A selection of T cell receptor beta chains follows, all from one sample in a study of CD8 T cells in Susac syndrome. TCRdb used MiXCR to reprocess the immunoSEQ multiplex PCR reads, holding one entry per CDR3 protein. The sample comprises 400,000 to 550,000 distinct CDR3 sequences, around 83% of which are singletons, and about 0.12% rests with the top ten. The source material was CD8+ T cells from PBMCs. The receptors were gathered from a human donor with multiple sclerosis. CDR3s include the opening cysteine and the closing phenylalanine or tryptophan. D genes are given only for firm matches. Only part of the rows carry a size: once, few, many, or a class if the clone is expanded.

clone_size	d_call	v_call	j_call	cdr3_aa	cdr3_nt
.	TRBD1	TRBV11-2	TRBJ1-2	CASSLEWTGHGYTF	TGTGCCAGCAGCTTAGAGTGGACAGGGCATGGCTACACCTTC
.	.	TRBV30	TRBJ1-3	CAWRVESSGNTIYF	TGTGCCTGGAGGGTCGAGAGCTCTGGAAACACCATATATTTT
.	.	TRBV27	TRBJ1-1	CASGVIGGDTEAFF	TGTGCCAGCGGTGTAATAGGGGGGGACACTGAAGCTTTCTTT
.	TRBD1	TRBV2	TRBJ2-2	CASSEAPRTGIGELFF	TGTGCCAGCAGTGAAGCCCCCCGGACAGGGATCGGGGAGCTGTTTTTT
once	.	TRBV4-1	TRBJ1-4	CASSQVEEGKLFF	TGCGCCAGCAGCCAAGTGGAGGAGGGAAAACTGTTTTTT
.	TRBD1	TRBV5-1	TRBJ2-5	CASVPGTEQETQYF	TGCGCCAGTGTCCCCGGGACAGAGCAAGAGACCCAGTACTTC
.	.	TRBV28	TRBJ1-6	CASSFRGINSPLHF	TGTGCCAGCAGTTTCCGGGGTATCAATTCACCCCTCCACTTT
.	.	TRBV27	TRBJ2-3	CASSPTGPSIDTQYF	TGTGCCAGCAGCCCGACAGGCCCCTCGATAGATACGCAGTATTTT
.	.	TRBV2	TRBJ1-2	CASLTWQGHGYTF	TGTGCCAGCTTAACGTGGCAGGGTCATGGCTACACCTTC
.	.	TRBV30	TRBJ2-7	CAWGPFYEQYF	TGTGCCTGGGGACCGTTCTACGAGCAGTACTTC
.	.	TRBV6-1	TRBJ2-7	CASREGEGGSYEQYF	TGTGCCAGCAGAGAAGGTGAGGGGGGGAGCTACGAGCAGTACTTC
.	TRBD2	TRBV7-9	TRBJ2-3	CASSPLGLAAPGDTQYF	TGTGCCAGCAGCCCACTGGGACTAGCGGCCCCGGGAGATACGCAGTATTTT
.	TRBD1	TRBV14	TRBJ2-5	CASSHWTGLGTQYF	TGTGCCAGCAGCCACTGGACAGGGTTGGGGACCCAGTACTTC
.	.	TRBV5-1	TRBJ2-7	CASSLAESPFYEQYF	TGCGCCAGCAGCTTGGCCGAGAGCCCCTTCTACGAGCAGTACTTC
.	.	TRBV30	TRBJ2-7	CAWSPGLTYEQYF	TGTGCCTGGAGCCCGGGACTCACCTACGAGCAGTACTTC
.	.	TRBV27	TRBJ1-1	CASSLSESLFTEAFF	TGTGCCAGCAGTTTATCCGAGAGTCTTTTTACTGAAGCTTTCTTT
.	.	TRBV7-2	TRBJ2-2	CASSSSPAGELFF	TGTGCCAGCAGCTCAAGTCCCGCCGGGGAGCTGTTTTTT
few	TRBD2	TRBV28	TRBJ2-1	CASSLRAGGLYNEQFF	TGTGCCAGCAGTTTACGGGCGGGAGGGCTCTACAATGAGCAGTTCTTC
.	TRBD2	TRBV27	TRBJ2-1	CASSLGGERYNEQFF	TGTGCCAGCTCCTTGGGGGGGGAGAGGTACAATGAGCAGTTCTTC
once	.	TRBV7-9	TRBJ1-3	CASSFTISGNTIYF	TGTGCCAGCAGCTTTACCATCTCTGGAAACACCATATATTTT
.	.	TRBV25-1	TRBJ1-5	CASALGGGHQGPQHF	TGTGCCAGCGCCTTAGGCGGGGGCCACCAGGGGCCCCAGCATTTT
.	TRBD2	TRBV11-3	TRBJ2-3	CASSLGLRDSTDTQYF	TGTGCCAGCAGCTTGGGACTACGAGATAGCACAGATACGCAGTATTTT
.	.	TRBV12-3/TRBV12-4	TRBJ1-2	CATYLEVNYGYTF	TGTGCCACCTACTTGGAGGTTAACTATGGCTACACCTTC
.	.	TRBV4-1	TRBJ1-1	CASSQVPRHTEAFF	TGCGCCAGCAGCCAAGTCCCACGGCACACTGAAGCTTTCTTT
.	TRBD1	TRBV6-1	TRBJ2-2	CASSIKSGQQNTGELFF	TGTGCCAGCAGTATTAAATCGGGACAGCAGAACACCGGGGAGCTGTTTTTT
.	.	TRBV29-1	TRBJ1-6	CSPAEAGYNSPLHF	TGCAGCCCCGCGGAGGCGGGCTATAATTCACCCCTCCACTTT
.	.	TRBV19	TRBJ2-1	CASSSGPDNEQFF	TGTGCCAGTAGTTCAGGGCCGGACAATGAGCAGTTCTTC
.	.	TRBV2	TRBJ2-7	CASIVQEYEQYF	TGTGCCAGCATCGTACAGGAGTACGAGCAGTACTTC
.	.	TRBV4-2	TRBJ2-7	CASSQDFTSSYEQYF	TGTGCCAGCAGCCAAGATTTCACCTCCTCGTACGAGCAGTACTTC
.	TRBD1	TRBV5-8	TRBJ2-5	CASSSGTGAQETQYF	TGTGCCAGCAGCTCCGGGACAGGAGCCCAAGAGACCCAGTACTTC
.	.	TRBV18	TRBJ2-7	CASSVTGTVPYEQYF	TGTGCCAGCTCGGTTACCGGGACGGTTCCCTACGAGCAGTACTTC
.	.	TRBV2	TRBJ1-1	CASSIGGAEAFF	TGTGCCAGCAGCATCGGAGGGGCTGAAGCTTTCTTT
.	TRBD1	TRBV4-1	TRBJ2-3	CASSQQGQGSTDTQYF	TGCGCCAGCAGCCAGCAGGGACAGGGGAGCACAGATACGCAGTATTTT
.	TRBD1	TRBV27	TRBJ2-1	CASSFTQQGKRHNEQFF	TGTGCCAGCAGTTTTACTCAACAGGGGAAGAGGCACAATGAGCAGTTCTTC
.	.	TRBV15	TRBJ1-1	CATSRDKGFGNTEAFF	TGTGCCACCAGCAGAGATAAGGGGTTCGGGAACACTGAAGCTTTCTTT
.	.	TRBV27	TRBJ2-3	CASSAHRVADTQYF	TGTGCCAGCAGTGCCCACAGGGTGGCTGATACGCAGTATTTT
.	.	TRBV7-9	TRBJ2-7	CASSPTTTYEQYF	TGTGCCAGCAGCCCGACGACTACCTACGAGCAGTACTTC
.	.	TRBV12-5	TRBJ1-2	CASGPVQGDYGYTF	TGTGCTAGTGGTCCGGTCCAGGGAGACTATGGCTACACCTTC
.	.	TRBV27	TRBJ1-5	CASSIQGTYNQPQHF	TGTGCCAGCAGTATACAGGGAACTTACAATCAGCCCCAGCATTTT
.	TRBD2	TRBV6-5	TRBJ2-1	CASRVGGESYNEQFF	TGTGCCAGCAGGGTCGGGGGGGAGTCCTACAATGAGCAGTTCTTC
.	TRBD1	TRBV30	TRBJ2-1	CAWSALTGTGKLGEQFF	TGTGCCTGGAGTGCCTTAACCGGGACAGGGAAGCTAGGTGAGCAGTTCTTC
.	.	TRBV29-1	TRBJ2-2	CSVDTNTGELFF	TGCAGCGTTGACACGAACACCGGGGAGCTGTTTTTT
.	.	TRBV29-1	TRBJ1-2	CSVEEGVPGYTF	TGCAGCGTTGAAGAGGGTGTCCCTGGCTACACCTTC
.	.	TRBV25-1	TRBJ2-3	CASSDESTQYF	TGTGCCAGCAGTGACGAGAGTACGCAGTATTTT
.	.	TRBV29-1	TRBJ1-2	CSVRQSYGYTF	TGCAGCGTTCGTCAGTCTTATGGCTACACCTTC
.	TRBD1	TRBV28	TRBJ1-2	CASSLGWNRGLDNGYTF	TGTGCCAGCAGTTTAGGGTGGAACAGGGGATTAGACAATGGCTACACCTTC
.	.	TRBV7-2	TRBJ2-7	CASSLAGVGLGEQYF	TGTGCCAGCAGCTTAGCTGGGGTGGGGCTTGGAGAGCAGTACTTC
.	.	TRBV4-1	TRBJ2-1	CASGPSGSGLNEQFF	TGCGCCAGCGGCCCTTCAGGGTCGGGGCTCAATGAGCAGTTCTTC
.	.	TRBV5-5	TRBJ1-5	CASSFWLNQPQHF	TGTGCCAGCAGCTTTTGGCTCAATCAGCCCCAGCATTTT
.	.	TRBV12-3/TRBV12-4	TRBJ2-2	CAIHPGAGELFF	TGTGCCATCCACCCTGGGGCCGGGGAGCTGTTTTTT
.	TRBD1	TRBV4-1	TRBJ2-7	CASSQEGTGAYEQYF	TGCGCCAGCAGCCAAGAGGGGACAGGAGCCTACGAGCAGTACTTC
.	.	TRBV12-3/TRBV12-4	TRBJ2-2	CASSLILRDATDPGELFF	TGTGCCAGCAGTTTAATTCTCCGGGACGCCACGGACCCCGGGGAGCTGTTTTTT
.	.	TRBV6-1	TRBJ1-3	CASSEPLRRVSGNTIYF	TGTGCCAGCAGTGAGCCGCTCCGCCGGGTCTCTGGAAACACCATATATTTT
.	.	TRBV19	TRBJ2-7	CASRKGHSYEQYF	TGTGCCAGTAGAAAGGGTCACTCCTACGAGCAGTACTTC